Shown below are 6 T cell receptor beta chains from a single sample sequenced in a study of graft-versus-host responses after intestinal transplantation (dated by TCRdb to the early 2020s). Dithiothreitol, EDTA incubations and collagenase D digestion were used to isolate intraepithelial and lamina propria lymphocytes from graft specimens. Library preparation used the immunoSEQ multiplex PCR assay. In TCRdb, the immuneACCESS table is reduced to in-frame sequences with V and J assigned. These tables do not hold every clone; where another copy was compared, an unresolved V gene accounts for under half, and the others remain unexplained. Within this sample are 550 or so clones, with 92% of them counted one time only. Just under 9% of the sample rests with the top ten. The sequences come from ileum tissue, collected approximately 47 days after intestinal transplant. The receptor set was obtained from a human patient who received an intestinal transplant, so some T cells may come from the graft donor.

V usage is TRBV4-2 and J usage is TRBJ2-2; 7 nucleotides align to TRBD2. The germline V gene encodes CDR1 LGHNA and CDR2 YNFKEQ. This CDR3 region has 16 residues. J was trimmed by 5 bases and V by 0 bases; bases with no gene match: 6. CDR3 nucleotides: TGTGCCAGCAGCCAAGATGAGGCGGGAGAGACCGGGGAGCTGTTTTTT. It specifies CASSQDEAGETGELFF.

Only one count was recorded for this clone. The V call is TRBV19, the J call TRBJ2-7; TRBD2 aligns across 10 bases. Trimming removed 5 bases from V and 0 bases from J; junction bases left unmatched: 4. CDR1 is LNHDA and CDR2 is SQIVND in the germline V gene (reference sequence). CDR3 length: 15 amino acids. This chain's CDR3 is CASSPGTSVSYEQYF. In DNA form, the CDR3 reads TGTGCCAGTAGTCCCGGGACTAGCGTCTCCTACGAGCAGTACTTC. The full variable domain, completed using reference TRBV19 and TRBJ2-7, is DGGITQSPKYLFRKEGQNVTLSCEQNLNHDAMYWYRQDPGQGLRLIYYSQIVNDFQKGDIAEGYSVSREKKESFPLTVTSAQKNPTAFYLCASSPGTSVSYEQYFGPGTRLTVT.

V is TRBV5-5 and J is TRBJ1-2; 10 bases line up with TRBD1. This CDR3 is built from 15 residues. From germline, CDR1 is SGHKS and CDR2 YYEKEE (reference sequence). The V gene end was trimmed by 4 bases and the J gene end by 7 bases; junction bases not matched to a gene: 10. CDR3 nucleotides: TGTGCCAGCAGCCGTCCGGGACAGGGGAGCGCTGGCTACACCTTC. It yields the protein CASSRPGQGSAGYTF.

The genes are TRBV4-3 and TRBJ2-3, with TRBD2 identical over 10 bases. Germline lookup yields CDR1 LGHNA and CDR2 YSLEER. There are 17 residues in the CDR3. The J segment lost 4 bases and the V segment lost 0 bases, leaving 7 bases of the junction unmatched. The CDR3 DNA is TGCGCCAGCAGCCAAGACGGGCTAGCGGGAGAGTCAGATACGCAGTATTTT. It yields the protein CASSQDGLAGESDTQYF.

The chain carries TRBV4-3 and TRBJ2-5, with D perhaps matching TRBD2 (5 bases). The CDR3 is 14 amino acids. Germline V gives CDR1 LGHNA, CDR2 YSLEER. Trimming shortened V by 2 bases and J by 0 bases, and 7 bases separated the two germline ends. Here the CDR3 DNA reads TGCGCCAGCAGCCAACTAGCCTACCAAGAGACCCAGTACTTC. This translates into CASSQLAYQETQYF.

The chain links TRBV29-1 to TRBJ1-1; 8 nucleotides match TRBD1. The V segment lost 7 bases and the J segment 5 bases; nucleotides outside the gene matches: 9. Germline CDR1 reads SQVTM; CDR2 reads ANQGSEA. There are 13 residues in the CDR3. CDR3 sequence: CSGQGSGGTEAFF. In DNA form, the CDR3 reads TGCAGCGGACAGGGGTCGGGAGGGACTGAAGCTTTCTTT.